This TCR beta chain stems from a study of T cell repertoires in cytomegalovirus infection. TCRdb itself ran the reads through MiXCR, one entry per CDR3 protein. The sample has approximately 990,000 distinct CDR3 sequences, 25% to 40% seen once; the top ten hold roughly 13%. A word on this clonotype: The antigen remains unidentified.

The CDR3 has 13 residues. CDR1 SEHNR and CDR2 FQNEAQ come from the germline V gene (reference sequence). V shed 6 bases and J shed 7 bases, with 15 bases lying between them. This TCR was recovered from a human donor in good health (CMV status not recorded). Some clones in this sample may be carry-over from other donors' samples. V and J are TRBV7-9 and TRBJ1-1, with TRBD1 as a possible D gene (5 bases). Sequenced material: cultured CD8+ T cells from PBMCs, taken from culture after CMV antigen stimulation. In DNA, the CDR3 is TGTGCCAGCAGGCCGCAGGGTCGGGTTGAAGCTTTCTTT. Amino acid sequence: CASRPQGRVEAFF.